This record looks at one T cell receptor beta chain sequence and its context. These data originate in a study of early T cells in non-severe SARS-CoV-2 infection. TCRdb processed the 5' RACE reads anew with MiXCR; each CDR3 protein has one entry. The table has about 48,000 distinct CDR3 sequences, 4.5% to 7% seen once; the top ten hold around 4.1%. The junction had 16 bases not matched to a gene; V was cut back by 6 bases and J by 2 bases. Germline CDR1 SGHRS, CDR2 YFSETQ. CDR3 length: 17 residues. This clonotype was sampled from an adult who was a healthcare worker with PCR-confirmed SARS-CoV-2 infection or an uninfected control (not recorded which). The sequenced sample was whole blood. This chain connects TRBV5-1 to TRBJ2-7; 8 bases align to TRBD1. The CDR3 nucleotides read TGCGCCAGCACCAAGACAGGGGCTGATTCCTCGACCTACGAGCAGTACTTC. Translated, it gives CASTKTGADSSTYEQYF.